This TCR beta chain was retrieved from a study of technical replicates of blood from a few donors. Clones were sequenced by immunoSEQ multiplex PCR, and TCRdb holds only the in-frame ones, with some missing. Among 40,000 to 60,000 clones listed, more than 70% were seen once. CDR3 length: 17 amino acids. CDR1 and CDR2 from the germline V gene are SEHNR and FQNEAQ (reference sequence). The germline V and J ends were trimmed by 2 bases and 0 bases, with 14 bases remaining between them. Specimen: PBMCs. This chain links TRBV7-9 with TRBJ2-1; D uncertain. The TCR was taken from a human donor in good health. Some clones in this sample may be carry-over from other donors' samples. CDR3 in DNA: TGTGCCAGCAGCTTAATATCTCCCTGGAGCTCCTACAATGAGCAGTTCTTC. This translates into CASSLISPWSSYNEQFF.